Presented here are 11 T cell receptor beta chains from one specimen sequenced in a study of CD8+CD57+ T cells in acquired aplastic anemia. Genomic DNA provided the template from which TCR beta VDJ and CDR3 profiles were obtained. TCRdb re-derived calls from the reads in MiXCR, one entry per CDR3 protein. The sample shows just over 450,000 distinct CDR3 sequences, around 33% of them seen only once. Patients included in sequencing had previously demonstrated CD8+CD57+ cell expansion by flow cytometry. Sequencing was done on a sample of sorted CD4+, CD8+, or CD8+CD57+ T cells (not recorded which) from PBMCs. Receptors were obtained from a human donor with aplastic anemia.

This clonotype was detected many times. DNA for the CDR3: TGTGCCACCAGTGATTTAGATACGCAGTATTTT. Encoded protein: CATSDLDTQYF. The chain carries TRBV24-1 and TRBJ2-3; no reliable D call. Per germline, CDR1 KGHDR and CDR2 SFDVKD. V shed 1 base and J shed 5 bases, with 0 bases lying between them. This CDR3 spans 11 amino acids.

This clonotype was detected ten times or more. This chain joins TRBV2 and TRBJ1-6; D may be TRBD1 (6 bases). The CDR3 has 15 residues. The V end was cut by 2 bases, the J end by 8 bases, with 13 bases between. Germline CDR1 is SNHLY and CDR2 is FYNNEI. CDR3 amino acids: CASSEQAGADSPLHF. The CDR3, as DNA: TGTGCCAGCAGTGAACAGGCAGGGGCGGATTCACCCCTCCACTTT.

The sample holds many counts of this clonotype. The chain carries TRBV7-9 and TRBJ1-2; no clear D gene. The CDR3 length is 12 residues. The V gene lost 0 bases and the J gene lost 11 bases, with 10 bases spanning the gap. CDR1 and CDR2 from the germline V gene are SEHNR and FQNEAQ (reference sequence). CDR3 amino acids: CASSLAAGWYTF. CDR3 nucleotides: TGTGCCAGCAGCTTAGCTGCGGGGTGGTACACCTTC.

This chain connects TRBV7-2 to TRBJ2-2; D is unclear. The CDR3 extends over 14 amino acids. Trimming took 5 bases from V and 7 from J, leaving 14 bases between them. CDR1 is SGHTA, CDR2 FQGNSA, per germline. CDR3 bases: TGTGCCAGCAGCACGCCGGACCGTTACGGGGAGCTGTTTTTT. Translating it yields CASSTPDRYGELFF. Full variable domain (outside the CDR3, taken from reference TRBV7-2 and TRBJ2-2): GAGVSQSPSNKVTEKGKDVELRCDPISGHTALYWYRQSLGQGLEFLIYFQGNSAPDKSGLPSDRFSAERTGGSVSTLTIQRTQQEDSAVYLCASSTPDRYGELFFGEGSRLTVL.

A remark on this clonotype: An end of the junction does not agree with germline; a read error may underlie this. The CDR3 sequence is CASSYSQGALEETQYF. For the CDR3, the DNA is TGTGCCAGCAGTTACTCCCAGGGGGCCCTCGAAGAGACCCAGTACTTC. The chain carries TRBV10-3 and TRBJ2-5; 8 nucleotides line up with TRBD1. This CDR3 is 16 amino acids long. The V gene's germline CDR1 is ENHRY and CDR2 SYGVKD.

This clonotype was observed a handful of times. V gene TRBV6-1 combines with J gene TRBJ1-2; D is uncertain. The germline V gene has CDR1 MNHNS and CDR2 SASEGT. The CDR3 loop spans 13 amino acids. V was shortened by 6 bases and J by 4 bases, with 12 bases between the two germline ends. The DNA of the CDR3 is TGTGCCAGCAGCCGAACAGTGATCTATGGCTACACCTTC. Its protein product is CASSRTVIYGYTF.

CDR3 in DNA: TGTGCCAGCAGTCCCACCGGCATTAGTTCACCCCTCCACTTT. Protein: CASSPTGISSPLHF. This chain connects TRBV2 to TRBJ1-6; D not certain. Trimming removed 5 bases from V and 9 bases from J, with 14 bases in between. Germline V gives CDR1 SNHLY, CDR2 FYNNEI. This CDR3 has 14 residues.

The rearrangement uses TRBV4-1 and TRBJ2-3; possible D gene TRBD2, 5 bases. Germline V CDR1 and CDR2: MGHRA, YSYEKL. The V end was cut by 4 bases, the J end by 5 bases, with 25 bases between. The CDR3 loop spans 18 amino acids. In DNA form, the CDR3 reads TGCGCCAGCAGCCCGCTGATAAGCGGAGATCGCCTGGGAGATACGCAGTATTTT. This sequence encodes CASSPLISGDRLGDTQYF.

Many counts were recorded for this clonotype. The chain employs TRBV11-2 and TRBJ2-7; possible D gene TRBD2, 5 bases. The CDR3 runs 14 residues. The V gene lost 5 bases and the J gene lost 1 base, with 12 bases spanning the gap. Per germline, CDR1 SGHAT and CDR2 FQNNGV. CDR3 residues: CASSGVGGSYEQYF. CDR3 bases: TGTGCCAGCAGCGGGGTTGGCGGGTCCTACGAGCAGTACTTC. Full variable domain (missing parts from reference TRBV11-2 and TRBJ2-7): EAGVAQSPRYKIIEKRQSVAFWCNPISGHATLYWYQQILGQGPKLLIQFQNNGVVDDSQLPKDRFSAERLKGVDSTLKIQPAKLEDSAVYLCASSGVGGSYEQYFGPGTRLTVT.

In this sample, this clonotype turned up many times. The chain couples TRBV12-3 or TRBV12-4 to TRBJ2-7; possibly TRBD2 for D (6 bases). There are 13 residues in the CDR3. V was trimmed by 5 bases and J by 6 bases, leaving 14 bases between them. The CDR3 bases are TGTGCCAGCAGTCGGGACTCCCTGGGCGAGCAGTACTTC. Its protein is CASSRDSLGEQYF.

This clonotype appeared once. The rearrangement uses TRBV19 and TRBJ2-1; 10 nucleotides align to TRBD2. The germline CDR1 and CDR2 sequences are LNHDA and SQIVND (reference sequence). The CDR3 runs to 14 residues. The trim removed 7 bases at V and 5 bases at J, leaving 5 bases unmatched. CDR3 sequence: CASNGLAANNEQFF. The CDR3 nucleotides are TGTGCCAGTAATGGACTAGCGGCTAACAATGAGCAGTTCTTC.